These T cell receptor beta chains were read from a single sample in a study of identical twins. Via MiXCR, TCRdb re-called the 5' RACE reads, giving one row per CDR3 protein. Found here are 500,000 or so distinct CDR3 sequences, around 20% of them singletons; the top ten hold about 0.91%. This sample also belongs to another study, concerning T cells expressing NK-cell markers.

The sample comprised CD4+ T cells sorted from blood. The origin of the receptors is a woman aged 18-29 years in good health. CDR3s include the opening cysteine and the closing phenylalanine or tryptophan. A D gene is named only where the DNA matches it firmly. Only part of the rows carry a size: once, few, many, or a class if the clone is expanded.

d_call: TRBD1
v_call: TRBV2
clone_size: NA
j_call: TRBJ2-6
cdr3_aa: CASRTGQSNSGANVLTF
cdr3_nt: TGTGCCAGCAGGACGGGACAGTCCAACTCTGGGGCCAACGTCCTGACTTTC

d_call: NA
v_call: TRBV5-1
clone_size: few
j_call: TRBJ2-7
cdr3_aa: CASSPPEDTYEQYF
cdr3_nt: TGCGCCAGCAGCCCGCCGGAGGATACCTACGAGCAGTACTTC

d_call: NA
v_call: TRBV5-6
clone_size: many
j_call: TRBJ2-1
cdr3_aa: CASSRAGARTYNEQFF
cdr3_nt: TGTGCCAGCAGCCGGGCGGGGGCTCGCACCTACAATGAGCAGTTCTTC

d_call: NA
v_call: TRBV5-1
clone_size: few
j_call: TRBJ2-7
cdr3_aa: CASSLGVQGVHEQYF
cdr3_nt: TGCGCCAGCAGCTTGGGGGTGCAGGGAGTCCACGAGCAGTACTTC

d_call: NA
v_call: TRBV6-2/TRBV6-3
clone_size: few
j_call: TRBJ1-6
cdr3_aa: CASSLIGQHSPLHF
cdr3_nt: TGTGCCAGCAGCCTAATCGGACAGCATTCACCCCTCCACTTT

d_call: TRBD1
v_call: TRBV7-6
clone_size: NA
j_call: TRBJ2-1
cdr3_aa: CASSFGTGLYNEQFF
cdr3_nt: TGTGCCAGCAGCTTCGGGACAGGATTATACAATGAGCAGTTCTTC

d_call: TRBD2
v_call: TRBV20-1
clone_size: many
j_call: TRBJ2-1
cdr3_aa: CSASGTSGREDEQFF
cdr3_nt: TGCAGTGCTAGCGGGACTAGCGGGAGGGAAGATGAGCAGTTCTTC

d_call: TRBD1
v_call: TRBV20-1
clone_size: NA
j_call: TRBJ2-7
cdr3_aa: CSATGQGRNYEQYF
cdr3_nt: TGCAGTGCTACGGGACAGGGAAGGAACTACGAGCAGTACTTC

d_call: TRBD2
v_call: TRBV10-3
clone_size: few
j_call: TRBJ2-3
cdr3_aa: CAISESSSGDTDTQYF
cdr3_nt: TGTGCCATCAGTGAGTCGTCTAGCGGGGACACAGATACGCAGTATTTT

d_call: NA
v_call: TRBV5-1
clone_size: few
j_call: TRBJ2-7
cdr3_aa: CASSYHQGEQYF
cdr3_nt: TGCGCCAGCAGCTACCACCAGGGCGAGCAGTACTTC

d_call: TRBD1
v_call: TRBV5-1
clone_size: few
j_call: TRBJ1-2
cdr3_aa: CASSPGPGGSYGYTF
cdr3_nt: TGCGCCAGCAGCCCTGGGCCAGGGGGTTCCTATGGCTACACCTTC

d_call: TRBD2
v_call: TRBV20-1
clone_size: many
j_call: TRBJ2-3
cdr3_aa: CSARDPTSGAGDTQYF
cdr3_nt: TGCAGTGCTAGAGATCCTACTAGCGGGGCAGGGGATACGCAGTATTTT

d_call: NA
v_call: TRBV12-3/TRBV12-4
clone_size: few
j_call: TRBJ2-7
cdr3_aa: CASSTLSGEQYF
cdr3_nt: TGTGCCAGCAGTACCCTCTCGGGGGAGCAGTACTTC

d_call: TRBD2
v_call: TRBV12-3/TRBV12-4
clone_size: NA
j_call: TRBJ2-1
cdr3_aa: CASSLALAGDEQFF
cdr3_nt: TGTGCCAGCAGTTTAGCACTAGCGGGAGACGAGCAGTTCTTC

d_call: TRBD2
v_call: TRBV29-1
clone_size: NA
j_call: TRBJ2-1
cdr3_aa: CSVRRGSGRDDEQFF
cdr3_nt: TGCAGCGTTCGCCGAGGGAGCGGGAGGGACGATGAGCAGTTCTTC

d_call: TRBD1
v_call: TRBV19
clone_size: NA
j_call: TRBJ2-1
cdr3_aa: CATTRDRIYNEQFF
cdr3_nt: TGTGCCACCACCCGGGACAGGATCTACAATGAGCAGTTCTTC

d_call: TRBD2
v_call: TRBV6-2/TRBV6-3
clone_size: NA
j_call: TRBJ2-1
cdr3_aa: CASSQRGPYNEQFF
cdr3_nt: TGTGCCAGCAGTCAGCGGGGGCCCTACAATGAGCAGTTCTTC

d_call: TRBD2
v_call: TRBV6-5
clone_size: NA
j_call: TRBJ2-2
cdr3_aa: CASSYPSGGDGELFF
cdr3_nt: TGTGCCAGCAGTTACCCTAGCGGGGGGGACGGGGAGCTGTTTTTT

d_call: TRBD1
v_call: TRBV7-9
clone_size: NA
j_call: TRBJ2-1
cdr3_aa: CASSPGDREGYNEQFF
cdr3_nt: TGTGCCAGCAGCCCCGGGGACAGGGAAGGGTACAATGAGCAGTTCTTC

d_call: TRBD1
v_call: TRBV2
clone_size: few
j_call: TRBJ1-2
cdr3_aa: CASSPQQGEYGYTF
cdr3_nt: TGTGCCAGCAGTCCGCAACAGGGGGAGTACGGCTACACCTTC

d_call: NA
v_call: TRBV30
clone_size: NA
j_call: TRBJ1-2
cdr3_aa: CAWRGYNGPYGYTF
cdr3_nt: TGTGCCTGGAGGGGTTATAATGGGCCCTATGGCTACACCTTC

d_call: TRBD2
v_call: TRBV3-1
clone_size: many
j_call: TRBJ2-1
cdr3_aa: CASSQGGSSYNEQFF
cdr3_nt: TGTGCCAGCAGCCAAGGCGGGAGCTCCTACAATGAGCAGTTCTTC

d_call: NA
v_call: TRBV2
clone_size: many
j_call: TRBJ1-2
cdr3_aa: CASTPSTGLNYGYTF
cdr3_nt: TGTGCCAGCACTCCGTCGACAGGCCTTAACTATGGCTACACCTTC

d_call: NA
v_call: TRBV12-1
clone_size: NA
j_call: TRBJ2-4
cdr3_aa: CASSRDGLLNIQYF
cdr3_nt: TGTGCCAGCAGCCGCGACGGACTACTAAACATTCAGTACTTC

d_call: NA
v_call: TRBV20-1
clone_size: NA
j_call: TRBJ2-1
cdr3_aa: CSAGRGPTDNEQFF
cdr3_nt: TGCAGTGCTGGTCGTGGGCCCACCGACAATGAGCAGTTCTTC

d_call: NA
v_call: TRBV4-2
clone_size: NA
j_call: TRBJ2-7
cdr3_aa: CASSQLEVQYF
cdr3_nt: TGTGCCAGCAGCCAACTAGAGGTGCAGTACTTC

d_call: TRBD1
v_call: TRBV5-1
clone_size: few
j_call: TRBJ2-3
cdr3_aa: CASSSRTGDTQYF
cdr3_nt: TGCGCCAGCAGCTCCCGGACAGGAGATACGCAGTATTTT

d_call: TRBD1
v_call: TRBV15
clone_size: NA
j_call: TRBJ1-6
cdr3_aa: CATSRDGQGSSPLHF
cdr3_nt: TGTGCCACCAGCAGGGACGGACAGGGTAGTTCACCCCTCCACTTT

d_call: TRBD1
v_call: TRBV5-1
clone_size: NA
j_call: TRBJ2-1
cdr3_aa: CASSLGDSDNEQFF
cdr3_nt: TGCGCCAGCAGCTTGGGGGACAGTGACAATGAGCAGTTCTTC

d_call: TRBD1
v_call: TRBV12-3/TRBV12-4
clone_size: NA
j_call: TRBJ1-4
cdr3_aa: CASSSGQGAEKLFF
cdr3_nt: TGTGCCAGCAGCTCGGGACAGGGGGCTGAAAAACTGTTTTTT

d_call: TRBD1
v_call: TRBV7-8
clone_size: few
j_call: TRBJ2-6
cdr3_aa: CASSLRRQGGGGANVLTF
cdr3_nt: TGTGCCAGCAGCTTGAGGCGACAGGGTGGAGGTGGGGCCAACGTCCTGACTTTC

d_call: NA
v_call: TRBV20-1
clone_size: many
j_call: TRBJ2-7
cdr3_aa: CSAIPLGGGGRYEQYF
cdr3_nt: TGCAGTGCTATCCCTCTGGGTGGCGGGGGCAGATACGAGCAGTACTTC

d_call: NA
v_call: TRBV29-1
clone_size: NA
j_call: TRBJ2-7
cdr3_aa: CSVEARGLNEQYF
cdr3_nt: TGCAGCGTTGAGGCTAGGGGTTTAAACGAGCAGTACTTC

d_call: NA
v_call: TRBV27
clone_size: NA
j_call: TRBJ2-2
cdr3_aa: CASKPRNTGELFF
cdr3_nt: TGTGCCAGCAAGCCGCGGAACACCGGGGAGCTGTTTTTT

d_call: NA
v_call: TRBV6-6
clone_size: NA
j_call: TRBJ2-5
cdr3_aa: CASGSHHQETQYF
cdr3_nt: TGTGCCAGCGGAAGTCACCATCAAGAGACCCAGTACTTC

d_call: NA
v_call: TRBV20-1
clone_size: few
j_call: TRBJ2-1
cdr3_aa: CSAFSGRNNEQFF
cdr3_nt: TGCAGTGCTTTTAGCGGACGGAACAATGAGCAGTTCTTC

d_call: TRBD1
v_call: TRBV12-3/TRBV12-4
clone_size: many
j_call: TRBJ1-2
cdr3_aa: CASSLQGAYGYTF
cdr3_nt: TGTGCCAGCAGTTTACAGGGGGCTTACGGCTACACCTTC

d_call: NA
v_call: TRBV5-6
clone_size: NA
j_call: TRBJ2-1
cdr3_aa: CASSSRTPSSYNEQFF
cdr3_nt: TGTGCCAGCAGCTCACGGACTCCCAGCTCCTACAATGAGCAGTTCTTC

d_call: NA
v_call: TRBV11-2
clone_size: NA
j_call: TRBJ2-7
cdr3_aa: CASSLIRGTYEQYF
cdr3_nt: TGTGCCAGCAGCTTAATTCGGGGCACCTACGAGCAGTACTTC

d_call: NA
v_call: TRBV24-1
clone_size: NA
j_call: TRBJ2-1
cdr3_aa: CATSDFRGNEQFF
cdr3_nt: TGTGCCACCAGTGACTTCCGGGGGAATGAGCAGTTCTTC

d_call: NA
v_call: TRBV7-2
clone_size: NA
j_call: TRBJ1-1
cdr3_aa: CASSLTGIDTEAFF
cdr3_nt: TGTGCCAGCAGCCTGACGGGTATCGACACTGAAGCTTTCTTT

d_call: NA
v_call: TRBV12-5
clone_size: many
j_call: TRBJ1-1
cdr3_aa: CASGLGGWTEAFF
cdr3_nt: TGTGCTAGTGGCCTGGGGGGCTGGACTGAAGCTTTCTTT

d_call: NA
v_call: TRBV4-1
clone_size: NA
j_call: TRBJ2-1
cdr3_aa: CASSPFGRKSYNEQFF
cdr3_nt: TGCGCCAGCAGCCCCTTTGGACGGAAGTCCTACAATGAGCAGTTCTTC

d_call: NA
v_call: TRBV5-1
clone_size: NA
j_call: TRBJ2-5
cdr3_aa: CASSLWTLRETQYF
cdr3_nt: TGCGCCAGCAGCTTGTGGACTCTTCGGGAGACCCAGTACTTC

d_call: NA
v_call: TRBV9
clone_size: few
j_call: TRBJ2-3
cdr3_aa: CASSFNGGRDTQYF
cdr3_nt: TGTGCCAGCAGCTTTAATGGGGGGCGAGATACGCAGTATTTT